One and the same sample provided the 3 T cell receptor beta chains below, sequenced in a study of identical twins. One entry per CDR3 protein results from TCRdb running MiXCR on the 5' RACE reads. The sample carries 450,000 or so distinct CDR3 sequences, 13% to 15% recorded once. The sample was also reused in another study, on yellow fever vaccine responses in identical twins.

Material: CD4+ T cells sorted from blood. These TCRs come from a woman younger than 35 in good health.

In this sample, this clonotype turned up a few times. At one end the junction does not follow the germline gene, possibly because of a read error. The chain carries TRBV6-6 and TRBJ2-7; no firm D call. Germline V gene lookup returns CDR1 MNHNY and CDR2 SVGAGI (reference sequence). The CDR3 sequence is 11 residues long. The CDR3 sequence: CASSYSEVVSF. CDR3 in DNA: TGTGCCAGCAGTTACTCCGAGGTAGTCTCCTTC.

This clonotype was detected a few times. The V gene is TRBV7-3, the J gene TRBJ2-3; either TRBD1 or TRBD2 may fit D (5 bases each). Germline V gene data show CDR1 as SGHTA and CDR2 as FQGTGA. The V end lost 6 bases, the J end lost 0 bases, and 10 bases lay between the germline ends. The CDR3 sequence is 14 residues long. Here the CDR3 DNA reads TGTGCCAGCAGTTGGGGCGGGAGCACAGATACGCAGTATTTT. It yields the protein CASSWGGSTDTQYF.

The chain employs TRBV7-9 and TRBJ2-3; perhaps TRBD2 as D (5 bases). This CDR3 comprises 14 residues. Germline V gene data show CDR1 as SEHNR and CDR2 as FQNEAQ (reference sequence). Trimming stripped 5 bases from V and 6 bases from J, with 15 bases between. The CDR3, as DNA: TGTGCCAGCAGCCCCCGACGAGGGATCGATACGCAGTATTTT. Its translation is CASSPRRGIDTQYF.